This is a list of T cell receptor beta chains from one sample in a study of cytotoxic CD8 clonotypes in ibrutinib-treated CLL. Using immunoSEQ multiplex PCR, the repertoire was profiled, and TCRdb retains in-frame clones only, with some absent. The top ten clones hold 6.7% of a sample with about 310,000 clones, around four fifths of them seen once. Specimen: PBMCs, collected before ibrutinib treatment. The receptor source for this set is a human donor with chronic lymphocytic leukemia. Both conserved end residues are part of each CDR3.

TRBJ2-7	TRBV15	CATSREGGLLAGGPVYEQYF
TRBJ1-2	TRBV28	CASSYRAGYTF
TRBJ2-7	TRBV11-2	CASSTTGTPTQYF
TRBJ1-4	TRBV30	CAFGTAKFSTNEKLFF
TRBJ2-7	TRBV4-1	CASSQGTGGSSYEQYF
TRBJ2-7	TRBV5-6	CASSSYRDRDYEQYF
TRBJ2-5	TRBV4-3	CASSPSGERKETQYF
TRBJ2-6	TRBV14	CASSPPGWGANVLTF
TRBJ1-2	TRBV6-6	CATKEGGIKGYTF
TRBJ1-5	TRBV4-2	CASSQGGENQPQHF
TRBJ1-5	TRBV27	CASSLHRDSNQPQHF
TRBJ1-1	TRBV7-3	CASSLTGTPTGTEAFF
TRBJ2-5	TRBV5-4	CASSLAQGPVGAQYF
TRBJ1-2	TRBV7-9	CASSLSDPGRVYSGYTF
TRBJ1-4	TRBV27	CASSSPGYGVEKLFF
TRBJ2-3	TRBV7-2	CASSLVWTSGITDTQYF
TRBJ2-5	TRBV10-1	CASSTGQIGETQYF
TRBJ1-1	TRBV29-1	CSVEGERTGGKGTEAFF
TRBJ2-5	TRBV6-5	CASRINSRRTQYF
TRBJ1-1	TRBV5-1	CASIPRQGMNTEAFF
TRBJ2-7	TRBV6-1	CASSESQGALISYEQYF
TRBJ1-2	TRBV7-2	CASSLAIGGSYGTVYGYTF
TRBJ2-1	TRBV30	CAWSVVASYNEQFF
TRBJ2-7	TRBV7-6	CASSIEGTESSYEQYF
TRBJ2-7	TRBV10-3	CAISPSGYEQYF
TRBJ2-1	TRBV19	CASSTGLAGSNEQFF
TRBJ1-1	TRBV5-1	CASSYTGHQNTEAFF
TRBJ2-4	TRBV4-3	CASSQEPALSGRTKNIQYF
TRBJ1-1	TRBV6-4	CASRRAQSTTEAFF
TRBJ2-1	TRBV7-9	CASSLAAGLVYNEQFF
TRBJ2-3	TRBV6-5	CASRNPGLLGGQYF
TRBJ2-6	TRBV27	CASSSEYVPRGQGSGANVLTF
TRBJ2-7	TRBV19	CASSLNRGSSYEQYF
TRBJ1-2	TRBV28	CATTGGTYGYTF
TRBJ2-7	TRBV5-1	CASSLSGVYEQYF
TRBJ2-7	TRBV4-1	CASSQGVGLEQYF
TRBJ1-1	TRBV4-3	CASSQVWGRRAFF
TRBJ2-5	TRBV7-3	CASSHGGLAGGDKETQYF
TRBJ1-4	TRBV30	CAWSGSGQGYEKLFF
TRBJ2-7	TRBV6-1	CASSERPTGTRPYEQYF
TRBJ2-7	TRBV11-2	CASSLDERRYSSYEQYF
TRBJ2-7	TRBV5-1	CASSFLGLAGEIEQYF
TRBJ1-5	TRBV7-2	CASSTGAYSNQPQHF
TRBJ2-7	TRBV6-5	CASSPLPLAGDEQYF
TRBJ2-7	TRBV6-5	CASSSSYRGHEQYF
TRBJ2-2	TRBV10-3	CATSVASGRSTGELFF
TRBJ1-5	TRBV9	CASSVGAISNQPQHF
TRBJ2-1	TRBV15	CATSRDGQGFNEQFF
TRBJ1-2	TRBV4-2	CASSQAHREFKYYGYTF
TRBJ2-1	TRBV27	CASSPTSGSWHEQFF
TRBJ2-2	TRBV30	CAWTFGQGGTGELFF